These T cell receptor beta chains were read from a single sample in a study of blood T cell repertoires in COVID-19. This table comes from immunoSEQ multiplex PCR, and its TCRdb copy is limited to in-frame clones, with some not included. In the table there are 320,000 or so clones, 85% of which are singletons. Specimen: PBMCs or T cells enriched from blood (not recorded which). The receptors were sampled from a woman aged 30 to 39 who had been exposed to COVID-19. CDR3s include the opening cysteine and the closing phenylalanine or tryptophan. The D gene is left open where the match is weak. The size entry is marked missing in some rows and otherwise reads once, few, many or a size class.

TRBD1 TRBJ1-3 TRBV18 - CASSPGGTGANTIYF
- TRBJ1-1 TRBV5-6 - CASSLLQVEAFF
- TRBJ1-1 TRBV4-1 few CASSQGWGHTEAFF
TRBD2 TRBJ2-1 TRBV11-2 - CASSSAHLVLAGGSNEQFF
- TRBJ1-6 TRBV28 - CASSLEAVYNSPLHF
TRBD1 TRBJ2-2 TRBV19 - CASSISNRGAGELFF
TRBD1 TRBJ1-5 TRBV7-8 - CASSSGQGARGNQPQHF
- TRBJ2-3 TRBV21-1 few CASSKEGARLAGLTDTQYF
- TRBJ2-2 TRBV21-1 few CASSKKPSGGTGELFF
- TRBJ2-7 TRBV13 - CASSLGASVYEQYF
TRBD2 TRBJ2-5 TRBV2 - CASSDGSGGQTQYF
TRBD2 TRBJ2-7 TRBV4-1 - CASSQEQLAGGFSSYEQYF
TRBD1 TRBJ2-5 TRBV5-1 few CASSLAPGQGAGETQYF
TRBD1 TRBJ1-2 TRBV6-2/TRBV6-3 - CASSSPGQYYGYTF
TRBD1 TRBJ1-1 TRBV10-2 - CASKQGARYEAFF
- TRBJ1-4 TRBV5-1 - CASSQGTTNEKLFF
- TRBJ1-2 TRBV5-5 - CASSFEAYGYTF
- TRBJ1-2 TRBV7-9 - CASSLARTEGYTF
- TRBJ2-1 TRBV6-2/TRBV6-3 few CASSVKQGTRRFF
- TRBJ1-4 TRBV11-2 - CASSLVWASNEKLFF
TRBD1 TRBJ1-4 TRBV28 - CASSSPGQDPEKLFF
TRBD1 TRBJ1-2 TRBV14 few CASSQVRTGVYGYTF
TRBD2 TRBJ2-7 TRBV18 once CASSPRPGGSSTSSNEQYF
- TRBJ1-1 TRBV28 once CASILLQGPPMNTEAFF
TRBD1 TRBJ1-5 TRBV19 - CASADRAGQPQHF
- TRBJ1-5 TRBV9 - CASSVGGGVNQPQHF
- TRBJ2-1 TRBV24-1 few CATSVLETSEQFF
TRBD1 TRBJ1-2 TRBV18 once CASSLYDRDASYGYTF
- TRBJ2-1 TRBV7-9 - CASSLGGFGDEQFF
TRBD1 TRBJ1-2 TRBV27 - CASSQGTGANYGYTF
- TRBJ1-2 TRBV19 once CASSPSPQHTNYGYTF
- TRBJ2-5 TRBV7-9 few CASSLEQPGAQYF
TRBD1 TRBJ2-4 TRBV3-1/TRBV3-2 once CASSQGTGGNIQYF
- TRBJ1-3 TRBV6-1 once CASSEQGFFDTIYF
- TRBJ1-4 TRBV6-6 - CASSYSQGAGEKLFF
- TRBJ2-7 TRBV3-1/TRBV3-2 - CASRATRVRGSYEQYF
- TRBJ1-2 TRBV27 many CASLRQHGDYGYTF
TRBD1 TRBJ1-1 TRBV5-1 - CASSLGPRQGAWTEAFF
- TRBJ1-3 TRBV7-3 once CASSLSDSGNTIYF
- TRBJ1-5 TRBV6-2/TRBV6-3 - CASSYSRGISNQPQHF
TRBD2 TRBJ2-1 TRBV19 - CASSPSGASSYNEQFF
TRBD2 TRBJ2-3 TRBV6-5 - CASIPLSGRADTQYF
- TRBJ2-7 TRBV25-1 - CASQTHSEQYF
TRBD2 TRBJ2-5 TRBV7-2 - CASSETSGGSYETQYF
TRBD1 TRBJ1-1 TRBV27 once CASSPLTGVAEAFF
- TRBJ1-1 TRBV10-3 - CAIRKGQLNTEAFF
- TRBJ2-2 TRBV7-9 - CASSLSFGNTGELFF
- TRBJ1-1 TRBV20-1 few CSAQRDTEAFF
- TRBJ1-5 TRBV28 - CASTSGGGVGQPQHF
- TRBJ1-1 TRBV5-1 once CASSRPTRRIGTEAFF
- TRBJ1-2 TRBV3-1/TRBV3-2 - CASSQDRAGDHGYTF
- TRBJ2-6 TRBV27 once CASSLGAGSTSGANVLTF
TRBD1 TRBJ2-4 TRBV10-2 - CASRGPQGDIQYF
TRBD2 TRBJ2-1 TRBV27 - CASSLNGGAAVYNEQFF
TRBD2 TRBJ2-5 TRBV28 many CASSLELAGFQETQYF
TRBD2 TRBJ2-2 TRBV19 - CASSIPLREGREELFF
- TRBJ1-2 TRBV27 - CASSREGYGYTF